The clone carrying this TCR beta chain was seen only a few times. As yet, its antigen is unknown. This CDR3 spans 16 amino acids. V lost 5 bases to trimming and J lost 2 bases, with 18 bases between them. Per germline, CDR1 MDHEN and CDR2 SYDVKM. These data belong to a study of T cell repertoires in cytomegalovirus infection. Notes on the study in general: Predominance within the ex vivo response was attributable to HLA-C-restricted CMV-specific TCR beta clonotypes.

From the reads, TCRdb called clonotypes with MiXCR, one entry per CDR3 protein. The data contain about 440,000 distinct CDR3 sequences, roughly 30% of them singletons. The rearrangement links TRBV28 to TRBJ2-5; D possibly corresponds to TRBD2 (7 bases). This receptor was taken from a human donor in good health (CMV status not recorded). Some clones in this sample may be carry-over from other donors' samples. The sample taken for sequencing was PBMCs. CDR3 sequence: CASSPPPGRGQETQYF. The DNA of the CDR3 is TGTGCCAGCAGTCCCCCTCCAGGGAGGGGGCAAGAGACCCAGTACTTC.